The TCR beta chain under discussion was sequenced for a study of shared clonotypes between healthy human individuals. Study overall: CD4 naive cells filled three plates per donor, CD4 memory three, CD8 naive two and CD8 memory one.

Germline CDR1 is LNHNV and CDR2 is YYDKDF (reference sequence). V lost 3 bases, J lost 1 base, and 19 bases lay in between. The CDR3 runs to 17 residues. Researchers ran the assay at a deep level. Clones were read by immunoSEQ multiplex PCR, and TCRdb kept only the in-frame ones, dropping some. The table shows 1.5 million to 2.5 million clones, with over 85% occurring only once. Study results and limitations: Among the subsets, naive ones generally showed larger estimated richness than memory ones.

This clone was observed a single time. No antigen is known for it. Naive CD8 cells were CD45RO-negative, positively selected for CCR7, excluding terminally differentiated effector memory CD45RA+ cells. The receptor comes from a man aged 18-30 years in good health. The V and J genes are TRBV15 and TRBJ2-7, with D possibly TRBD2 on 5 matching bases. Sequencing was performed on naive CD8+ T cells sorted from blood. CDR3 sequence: CATSSPGSQILSYEQYF. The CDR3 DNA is TGTGCCACCAGCAGCCCTGGGAGCCAGATTCTTTCCTACGAGCAGTACTTC.